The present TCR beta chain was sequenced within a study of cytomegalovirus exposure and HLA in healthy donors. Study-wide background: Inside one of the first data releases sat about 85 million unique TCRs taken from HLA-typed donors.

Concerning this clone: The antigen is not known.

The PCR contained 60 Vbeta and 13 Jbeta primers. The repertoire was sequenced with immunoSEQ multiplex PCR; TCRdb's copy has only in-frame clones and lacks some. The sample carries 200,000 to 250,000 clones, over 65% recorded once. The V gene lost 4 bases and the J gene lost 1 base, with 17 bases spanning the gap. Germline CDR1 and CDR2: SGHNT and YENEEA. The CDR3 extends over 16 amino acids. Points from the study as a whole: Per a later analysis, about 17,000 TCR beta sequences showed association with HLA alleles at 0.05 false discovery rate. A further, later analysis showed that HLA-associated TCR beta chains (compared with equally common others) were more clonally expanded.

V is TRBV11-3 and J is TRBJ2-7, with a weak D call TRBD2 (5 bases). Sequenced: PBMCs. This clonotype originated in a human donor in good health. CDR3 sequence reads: CASSYEELDRSYEQYF. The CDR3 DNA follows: TGTGCCAGCAGCTACGAAGAACTAGATCGGTCCTACGAGCAGTACTTC.